This T cell receptor beta chain was captured in a study of OX40 agonist ivuxolimab in advanced cancers. Looking at the study overall: Dose-escalation patients suffered from hepatocellular carcinoma, melanoma, renal cell or head and neck cancer. Participants, 80% to 90% male, averaged approximately 56 years of age, ranging from roughly 23 to 80. Treatment received earlier with anti-PD-1, anti-PD-L1 or anti-CTLA-4 agents was allowed, and approximately 44% had some. Study conclusions and caveats: Circulating CD4+ and CD8+ T cells showed clonal expansion by week 6 at 0.1 to 3.0 mg/kg.

Data came from immunoSEQ multiplex PCR; TCRdb stores just in-frame clones and leaves some out. Of some 91,000 clones listed, about 87% are singletons. The length of the CDR3 is 15 residues. The J segment lost 5 bases and the V segment lost 0 bases, leaving 6 bases of the junction unmatched. Germline CDR1 LGHNA, CDR2 YSLEER. Of note for this clone: Antigen specificity is unknown.

The TCR originated in an adult with an advanced solid tumor such as melanoma, head and neck, liver or kidney cancer. V gene TRBV4-3 combines with J gene TRBJ1-2, with 7 bases identical to TRBD1. The sequencing used CD4+ or CD8+ T cells sorted from blood, collected in a trial of the OX40 agonist ivuxolimab. The DNA for the CDR3 is TGCGCCAGCAGCCAAGATCACGACAGGGCTTATGGCTACACCTTC. Translating gives CASSQDHDRAYGYTF.